Listed below are T cell receptor beta chains from one sample, sequenced in a study of a mutant IDH1 vaccine in newly diagnosed glioma. Data came from immunoSEQ multiplex PCR; TCRdb stores just in-frame clones and leaves some out. This sample carries around 54,000 clones, approximately 80% of them seen once, and the ten largest clones take nearly 20%. The material was PBMCs, obtained from a glioma patient treated with radiotherapy, temozolomide or both. The receptors shown here come from a man younger than 30 with glioma. Both conserved end residues are part of each CDR3. The D gene is left open where the match is weak. A row's size may be missing; if present it is once, few, many or a size class.

D gene: -; V gene: TRBV30; clone size: -; J gene: TRBJ2-1; CDR3 DNA: TGTGCCTGGAGTGTTCTGGAGCACAATGAGCAGTTCTTC; CDR3 protein: CAWSVLEHNEQFF
D gene: TRBD1; V gene: TRBV30; clone size: -; J gene: TRBJ2-2; CDR3 DNA: TGTGCCTGGAGGACAGGGTGGAACACCGGGGAGCTGTTTTTT; CDR3 protein: CAWRTGWNTGELFF
D gene: -; V gene: TRBV4-3; clone size: -; J gene: TRBJ1-1; CDR3 DNA: TGCGCCAGCAGCCAAGAAGAACGTTCGAACACTGAAGCTTTCTTT; CDR3 protein: CASSQEERSNTEAFF
D gene: TRBD1; V gene: TRBV29-1; clone size: -; J gene: TRBJ2-4; CDR3 DNA: TGCAGCGCCCGGGGACAGGGGCTAGCCAAAAACATTCAGTACTTC; CDR3 protein: CSARGQGLAKNIQYF
D gene: TRBD1; V gene: TRBV11-3; clone size: -; J gene: TRBJ2-3; CDR3 DNA: TGTGCCAGCAGCTCAACAGGGGGCACAGATACGCAGTATTTT; CDR3 protein: CASSSTGGTDTQYF
D gene: -; V gene: TRBV27; clone size: -; J gene: TRBJ1-1; CDR3 DNA: TGTGCCAGCAGTTTATCCGGCAGGGTCGATGAAGCTTTCTTT; CDR3 protein: CASSLSGRVDEAFF
D gene: -; V gene: TRBV30; clone size: -; J gene: TRBJ2-5; CDR3 DNA: TGTGCCTGGAGGCAGAACCCTCAAGAGACCCAGTACTTC; CDR3 protein: CAWRQNPQETQYF
D gene: -; V gene: TRBV29-1; clone size: -; J gene: TRBJ2-7; CDR3 DNA: TGCAGCGTTGCCCACAGGGCTAGCTACGAGCAGTACTTC; CDR3 protein: CSVAHRASYEQYF
D gene: -; V gene: TRBV6-5; clone size: -; J gene: TRBJ1-5; CDR3 DNA: TGTGCCAGCAGGGGAGGCGGTAGCGGCAATCAGCCCCAGCATTTT; CDR3 protein: CASRGGGSGNQPQHF
D gene: TRBD1; V gene: TRBV30; clone size: -; J gene: TRBJ1-5; CDR3 DNA: TGTGCCTGGAGTACCGGGACAGCGACTCAGCCCCAGCATTTT; CDR3 protein: CAWSTGTATQPQHF
D gene: TRBD1; V gene: TRBV5-1; clone size: -; J gene: TRBJ1-2; CDR3 DNA: TGCGCCAGCAGCCCATGGACAGGAAGCAACTATGGCTACACCTTC; CDR3 protein: CASSPWTGSNYGYTF
D gene: -; V gene: TRBV4-2; clone size: few; J gene: TRBJ1-1; CDR3 DNA: TGTGCCAGCAGCCAGGACAGCCTCATGAACACTGAAGCTTTCTTT; CDR3 protein: CASSQDSLMNTEAFF
D gene: -; V gene: TRBV6-6; clone size: -; J gene: TRBJ2-5; CDR3 DNA: TGTGCCAGCAGTTACCGTAAGGGAGGCGAGACCCAGTACTTC; CDR3 protein: CASSYRKGGETQYF
D gene: TRBD1; V gene: TRBV29-1; clone size: -; J gene: TRBJ1-2; CDR3 DNA: TGCAGCGCTGCTGACAGGGTCTATGGCTACACCTTC; CDR3 protein: CSAADRVYGYTF
D gene: -; V gene: TRBV5-1; clone size: -; J gene: TRBJ2-1; CDR3 DNA: TGCGCCAGCAGCCTCGGCGGGGATTACAATGAGCAGTTCTTC; CDR3 protein: CASSLGGDYNEQFF
D gene: TRBD1; V gene: TRBV30; clone size: few; J gene: TRBJ1-1; CDR3 DNA: TGTGCCTACGGACAGGGAGACCCTGAAGCTTTCTTT; CDR3 protein: CAYGQGDPEAFF
D gene: TRBD1; V gene: TRBV11-2; clone size: -; J gene: TRBJ1-2; CDR3 DNA: TGTGCCAGCAGTCCTCAGGGGGAGTCCACCTACACCTTC; CDR3 protein: CASSPQGESTYTF
D gene: -; V gene: TRBV7-9; clone size: -; J gene: TRBJ1-2; CDR3 DNA: TGTGCCAGCAGCTACGAACCCAGTCTCTATGGCTACACCTTC; CDR3 protein: CASSYEPSLYGYTF
D gene: TRBD1; V gene: TRBV5-1; clone size: -; J gene: TRBJ1-1; CDR3 DNA: TGCGCCAGCAGCACAAGACAGGGAGCGGCCACTGAAGCTTTCTTT; CDR3 protein: CASSTRQGAATEAFF
D gene: -; V gene: TRBV7-9; clone size: few; J gene: TRBJ2-2; CDR3 DNA: TGTGCCAGCAGCTTAGACGGGAGCAACACCGGGGAGCTGTTTTTT; CDR3 protein: CASSLDGSNTGELFF
D gene: -; V gene: TRBV13; clone size: -; J gene: TRBJ2-5; CDR3 DNA: TGTGCCAGCAGCTACGCTAGCGCGGGGTCGGATACCCAGTACTTC; CDR3 protein: CASSYASAGSDTQYF
D gene: TRBD1; V gene: TRBV27; clone size: many; J gene: TRBJ2-7; CDR3 DNA: TGTGCCAGCAAGACCGCGGGACAGGGGTCCCACGAGCAGTACTTC; CDR3 protein: CASKTAGQGSHEQYF
D gene: -; V gene: TRBV9; clone size: -; J gene: TRBJ1-1; CDR3 DNA: TGTGCCAGCAGCGCCTATGTCGACACTGAAGCTTTCTTT; CDR3 protein: CASSAYVDTEAFF
D gene: TRBD1; V gene: TRBV4-3; clone size: -; J gene: TRBJ1-4; CDR3 DNA: TGCGCCAGCAGCCACCCGGGACAGCCTCCTAATGAAAAACTGTTTTTT; CDR3 protein: CASSHPGQPPNEKLFF
D gene: -; V gene: TRBV6-5; clone size: once; J gene: TRBJ1-1; CDR3 DNA: TGTGCCAGCAGCCCTGGATTTTTGGACACTGAAGCTTTCTTT; CDR3 protein: CASSPGFLDTEAFF
D gene: -; V gene: TRBV30; clone size: -; J gene: TRBJ1-2; CDR3 DNA: TGTGCCTGGAAGGGTTTTTATAACTATGGCTACACCTTC; CDR3 protein: CAWKGFYNYGYTF
D gene: -; V gene: TRBV30; clone size: -; J gene: TRBJ1-2; CDR3 DNA: TGTGCCTGGAGTACAAGGGCGGGATCTGGCTACACCTTC; CDR3 protein: CAWSTRAGSGYTF
D gene: -; V gene: TRBV9; clone size: few; J gene: TRBJ2-1; CDR3 DNA: TGTGCCAGCAGCGGTAAGGGGACCGGGGTAACCTACAATGAGCAGTTCTTC; CDR3 protein: CASSGKGTGVTYNEQFF
D gene: -; V gene: TRBV29-1; clone size: -; J gene: TRBJ1-1; CDR3 DNA: TGCAGCGGGGGGTTTTTGGAGTTGAACACTGAAGCTTTCTTT; CDR3 protein: CSGGFLELNTEAFF
D gene: -; V gene: TRBV5-1; clone size: -; J gene: TRBJ1-3; CDR3 DNA: TGCGCCAGCAGCCTCGGACAGCCTGGAAACACCATATATTTT; CDR3 protein: CASSLGQPGNTIYF
D gene: -; V gene: TRBV7-2; clone size: -; J gene: TRBJ1-4; CDR3 DNA: TGTGCCAGCAGCTTAGTGGGGCGGTATGCAACTAATGAAAAACTGTTTTTT; CDR3 protein: CASSLVGRYATNEKLFF
D gene: -; V gene: TRBV6-6; clone size: -; J gene: TRBJ1-3; CDR3 DNA: TGTGCCAGCAAGATGACGGTACCGGGAAACACCATATATTTT; CDR3 protein: CASKMTVPGNTIYF
D gene: -; V gene: TRBV18; clone size: -; J gene: TRBJ2-7; CDR3 DNA: TGTGCCAGCTCACCACCGATATCCTACGAGCAGTACTTC; CDR3 protein: CASSPPISYEQYF
D gene: -; V gene: TRBV28; clone size: -; J gene: TRBJ2-7; CDR3 DNA: TGTGCCAGCAGTTTGCGCCTCGGGGGCTACGAGCAGTACTTC; CDR3 protein: CASSLRLGGYEQYF
D gene: -; V gene: TRBV5-6; clone size: -; J gene: TRBJ1-1; CDR3 DNA: TGTGCCAGCAGCTTGGTGCACAGACGCCCTGAAGCTTTCTTT; CDR3 protein: CASSLVHRRPEAFF
D gene: TRBD1; V gene: TRBV27; clone size: few; J gene: TRBJ1-1; CDR3 DNA: TGTGCCAGCAGTCGAGGACAGGGTCTGAACACTGAAGCTTTCTTT; CDR3 protein: CASSRGQGLNTEAFF
D gene: -; V gene: TRBV25-1; clone size: -; J gene: TRBJ1-2; CDR3 DNA: TGTGCCAGCAGTGAATATAACAGGGTCGATGGCTACACCTTC; CDR3 protein: CASSEYNRVDGYTF
D gene: -; V gene: TRBV6-5; clone size: -; J gene: TRBJ1-1; CDR3 DNA: TGTGCCAGCAGTTACGCAGGCGGAAACACTGAAGCTTTCTTT; CDR3 protein: CASSYAGGNTEAFF
D gene: -; V gene: TRBV5-6; clone size: -; J gene: TRBJ1-2; CDR3 DNA: TGTGCCAGCAGCTTGGGGGGGGCTGTCGGTGGCTACACCTTC; CDR3 protein: CASSLGGAVGGYTF
D gene: -; V gene: TRBV2; clone size: -; J gene: TRBJ2-7; CDR3 DNA: TGTGCCAGCAGCGCCGAGCGCGGCAGCTCCTACGAGCAGTACTTC; CDR3 protein: CASSAERGSSYEQYF
D gene: -; V gene: TRBV5-6; clone size: -; J gene: TRBJ2-7; CDR3 DNA: TGTGCCAGCTACGGGACCCCGGGACGAGAGCAGTACTTC; CDR3 protein: CASYGTPGREQYF